These T cell receptor beta chains were read from a single sample in a study of T cells in Graves' hyperthyroidism and ophthalmopathy. TCRdb processed the multiplex PCR reads anew with MiXCR; each CDR3 protein has one entry. The data contain a few hundred thousand distinct CDR3 sequences, approximately 44% of them singletons. Sequenced input: peripheral blood or thyroid tissue (not recorded which). The receptors shown here come from a woman aged 18-29 years with Graves' hyperthyroidism. CDR3s include the opening cysteine and the closing phenylalanine or tryptophan. Each record gives: CDR3 protein, CDR3 DNA, J gene, D gene, V gene, clone size. A D gene is named only where the DNA matches it firmly. Clone size is shown for a subset of rows, as once, few, many or a class of expanded clone.

CSVSPGTAPEAFF | TGCAGCGTCTCCCCCGGGACAGCACCTGAAGCTTTCTTT | TRBJ1-1 | TRBD1 | TRBV29-1 | many
CASSSRSYGYTF | TGTGCCAGCAGCTCGAGGAGCTATGGCTACACCTTC | TRBJ1-2 | NA | TRBV4-2 | many
CAWDRGIGANVLTF | TGTGCCTGGGACAGGGGAATAGGGGCCAACGTCCTGACTTTC | TRBJ2-6 | TRBD1 | TRBV30 | few
CASSLGGRVAFF | TGTGCCAGCAGCTTAGGAGGCAGGGTTGCTTTCTTT | TRBJ1-1 | NA | TRBV7-2 | many
CASSLETSGTLGQETQYF | TGTGCCAGCAGTTTAGAGACTAGCGGGACCCTGGGGCAAGAGACCCAGTACTTC | TRBJ2-5 | TRBD2 | TRBV12-3/TRBV12-4 | NA
CASSLGGSPYEQYF | TGTGCCAGCAGCTTGGGAGGGAGTCCCTACGAGCAGTACTTC | TRBJ2-7 | TRBD2 | TRBV7-9 | many
CASSSERTSGNYEQYF | TGCGCCAGCAGCTCGGAGCGGACTAGCGGGAACTACGAGCAGTACTTC | TRBJ2-7 | TRBD2 | TRBV5-1 | many
CASSGVLAGLETQYF | TGTGCCAGTAGTGGGGTCCTAGCGGGACTCGAGACCCAGTACTTC | TRBJ2-5 | TRBD2 | TRBV19 | many
CASSLAVGTQSYEQYF | TGTGCCAGCAGCTTAGCGGTCGGGACGCAGTCCTACGAGCAGTACTTC | TRBJ2-7 | NA | TRBV7-9 | NA
CAISDSGTGILYGYTF | TGTGCCATCAGTGATTCCGGGACAGGGATTCTCTATGGCTACACCTTC | TRBJ1-2 | TRBD1 | TRBV10-3 | NA
CSASGQYPWKTQYF | TGCAGTGCTAGTGGACAGTACCCTTGGAAGACCCAGTACTTC | TRBJ2-5 | NA | TRBV20-1 | many
CATSDRPGQGSYNEQFF | TGTGCCACCAGTGATAGACCGGGACAGGGCTCCTACAATGAGCAGTTCTTC | TRBJ2-1 | TRBD1 | TRBV24-1 | few
CASSSPDRESTDTQYF | TGCGCCAGCAGCTCCCCGGACAGGGAGAGCACAGATACGCAGTATTTT | TRBJ2-3 | TRBD1 | TRBV5-1 | NA
CASSSSLHF | TGTGCCAGCAGCTCCTCCCTCCACTTT | TRBJ1-6 | NA | TRBV7-3 | NA
CSARDFEGWWNTEAFF | TGCAGTGCTAGAGATTTCGAGGGGTGGTGGAACACTGAAGCTTTCTTT | TRBJ1-1 | NA | TRBV20-1 | NA
CASRGFRDASYTF | TGTGCCAGCAGAGGGTTCCGGGACGCTAGCTACACCTTC | TRBJ1-2 | NA | TRBV7-2 | NA
CASSPYGTGGYGYTF | TGTGCCAGCTCACCTTACGGGACAGGAGGCTATGGCTACACCTTC | TRBJ1-2 | TRBD1 | TRBV18 | many
CSAPTGVRYEQYF | TGCAGTGCTCCGACTGGCGTCCGCTACGAGCAGTACTTC | TRBJ2-7 | NA | TRBV20-1 | many
CASSKHRAGNQPQHF | TGTGCCAGCAGCAAACACAGGGCCGGCAATCAGCCCCAGCATTTT | TRBJ1-5 | NA | TRBV7-2 | many
CSATAGTSGGYEQYF | TGCAGTGCTACCGCCGGGACTAGCGGGGGGTACGAGCAGTACTTC | TRBJ2-7 | TRBD2 | TRBV20-1 | many
CASSPWVARDPERTEAFF | TGTGCCAGTAGTCCATGGGTTGCCCGGGACCCAGAAAGGACTGAAGCTTTCTTT | TRBJ1-1 | NA | TRBV19 | few
CASSPGPELNEQYF | TGTGCCAGCAGCCCAGGACCGGAGTTAAACGAGCAGTACTTC | TRBJ2-7 | NA | TRBV7-2 | many
CASRSGRSQFF | TGTGCCAGCAGGAGCGGGAGATCCCAGTTCTTC | TRBJ2-1 | TRBD2 | TRBV9 | NA
CAISEGLAMNTEAFF | TGTGCCATCAGTGAGGGACTAGCGATGAACACTGAAGCTTTCTTT | TRBJ1-1 | NA | TRBV10-3 | NA
CASSQGPGGPSSYEQYF | TGCGCCAGCAGCCAAGGTCCGGGGGGGCCAAGCTCCTACGAGCAGTACTTC | TRBJ2-7 | TRBD2 | TRBV4-1 | NA
CASSRDSHGYTF | TGTGCCAGCAGCCGGGACAGTCATGGCTACACCTTC | TRBJ1-2 | TRBD1 | TRBV2 | NA
CASSYDRGNTEAFF | TGTGCCAGCAGTTATGACAGAGGCAACACTGAAGCTTTCTTT | TRBJ1-1 | NA | TRBV9 | NA
CASSLVREVTEAFF | TGTGCCAGCAGCTTAGTAAGGGAGGTCACTGAAGCTTTCTTT | TRBJ1-1 | NA | TRBV7-2 | many
CASRLQGDEQFF | TGTGCCAGCAGGCTTCAGGGAGATGAGCAGTTCTTC | TRBJ2-1 | NA | TRBV2 | NA
CAWRPKVRGRYNSPLHF | TGTGCCTGGAGACCCAAAGTCCGGGGCCGCTATAATTCACCCCTCCACTTT | TRBJ1-6 | NA | TRBV30 | once
CASSESRSNTGELFF | TGTGCCAGCAGCGAATCGCGGTCGAACACCGGGGAGCTGTTTTTT | TRBJ2-2 | NA | TRBV5-8 | many
CASSADRAVEQYF | TGTGCCAGCAGTGCGGACAGGGCGGTCGAGCAGTACTTC | TRBJ2-7 | TRBD1 | TRBV2 | many
CASSYSTGEFYYGYTF | TGTGCCAGCAGTTACTCGACAGGGGAATTTTACTATGGCTACACCTTC | TRBJ1-2 | TRBD1 | TRBV6-5 | NA
CSASRGQGDYTF | TGCAGTGCTAGTCGGGGACAGGGCGACTACACCTTC | TRBJ1-2 | TRBD1 | TRBV20-1 | NA
CASGPQGAWETQYF | TGTGCCAGCGGCCCGCAGGGGGCATGGGAGACCCAGTACTTC | TRBJ2-5 | TRBD1 | TRBV27 | NA
CSAPRGRSYNSPLHF | TGCAGTGCTCCAAGGGGAAGATCCTATAATTCACCCCTCCACTTT | TRBJ1-6 | NA | TRBV20-1 | many
CATSDFSGELFF | TGTGCCACCAGTGACTTTAGCGGGGAGCTGTTTTTT | TRBJ2-2 | NA | TRBV24-1 | NA
CSARLVPQETQYF | TGCAGTGCTAGACTAGTACCCCAAGAGACCCAGTACTTC | TRBJ2-5 | NA | TRBV20-1 | once
CSAEGGPYEQYF | TGCAGTGCGGAGGGAGGGCCCTACGAGCAGTACTTC | TRBJ2-7 | TRBD2 | TRBV20-1 | NA
CASSLESPYTDTQYF | TGTGCCAGCAGCTTAGAAAGCCCTTACACAGATACGCAGTATTTT | TRBJ2-3 | NA | TRBV7-3 | once
CASSTSGRVIEKLFF | TGTGCCAGCAGCACTAGCGGGAGGGTTATTGAAAAACTGTTTTTT | TRBJ1-4 | NA | TRBV9 | once
CASSEGRYF | TGTGCCAGCAGCGAGGGACGGTACTTC | TRBJ2-7 | NA | TRBV7-3 | NA
CASSEYGTHFSNQPQHF | TGTGCCAGCAGTGAATACGGTACCCACTTTAGCAATCAGCCCCAGCATTTT | TRBJ1-5 | NA | TRBV25-1 | once
CASSWGTETNYGYTF | TGTGCCAGCAGTTGGGGGACAGAGACTAACTATGGCTACACCTTC | TRBJ1-2 | TRBD1 | TRBV7-2 | NA
CASSWTSGSGANVLTF | TGTGCCAGCAGTTGGACTAGCGGGAGTGGGGCCAACGTCCTGACTTTC | TRBJ2-6 | TRBD2 | TRBV6-5 | many
CSATRGDTQYF | TGCAGTGCTACCCGCGGAGATACGCAGTATTTT | TRBJ2-3 | NA | TRBV20-1 | NA
CSVRAGGEALYEQYF | TGCAGCGTTAGGGCAGGGGGTGAGGCTCTCTACGAGCAGTACTTC | TRBJ2-7 | TRBD1 | TRBV29-1 | NA
CSEALRVYGANVLTF | TGCAGTGAAGCGCTGAGGGTCTACGGGGCCAACGTCCTGACTTTC | TRBJ2-6 | NA | TRBV29-1 | NA
CAIRRGQNNSPLHF | TGTGCCATCCGTAGAGGGCAGAATAATTCACCCCTCCACTTT | TRBJ1-6 | NA | TRBV12-3/TRBV12-4 | many
CSVEEMGLEGGQETQYF | TGCAGCGTTGAAGAGATGGGGTTAGAGGGGGGTCAAGAGACCCAGTACTTC | TRBJ2-5 | NA | TRBV29-1 | NA
CASSLEPGNQPQHF | TGTGCCAGCAGCTTAGAGCCGGGGAATCAGCCCCAGCATTTT | TRBJ1-5 | NA | TRBV7-6 | many
CASSVSKSASGANVLTF | TGTGCCAGCAGCGTGTCGAAAAGCGCTTCGGGGGCCAACGTCCTGACTTTC | TRBJ2-6 | NA | TRBV13 | many
CASSLGGQGDRNTGELFF | TGCGCCAGCAGCTTGGGCGGACAGGGGGATCGGAACACCGGGGAGCTGTTTTTT | TRBJ2-2 | TRBD1 | TRBV5-1 | NA
CASSYGLARGHEQFF | TGTGCCAGCAGTTACGGACTAGCAAGGGGCCATGAGCAGTTCTTC | TRBJ2-1 | TRBD2 | TRBV6-2/TRBV6-3 | NA
CAIGATSGGNTGELFF | TGTGCCATCGGGGCGACTAGCGGGGGGAACACCGGGGAGCTGTTTTTT | TRBJ2-2 | TRBD2 | TRBV10-3 | many
CSANPVQGFGTEAFF | TGCAGTGCTAACCCAGTACAGGGCTTTGGCACTGAAGCTTTCTTT | TRBJ1-1 | NA | TRBV20-1 | once
CSAWDGPLEAFF | TGCAGCGCTTGGGACGGACCGCTAGAAGCTTTCTTT | TRBJ1-1 | NA | TRBV29-1 | many
CSAFYTGELFF | TGCAGTGCTTTTTACACCGGGGAGCTGTTTTTT | TRBJ2-2 | NA | TRBV20-1 | NA
CSARDPGQLEGYTGELFF | TGCAGTGCTAGAGATCCGGGACAGCTTGAGGGCTACACCGGGGAGCTGTTTTTT | TRBJ2-2 | TRBD1 | TRBV20-1 | once
CASGRGTSDTGELFF | TGTGCTAGTGGCCGAGGGACTAGCGACACCGGGGAGCTGTTTTTT | TRBJ2-2 | TRBD2 | TRBV12-5 | NA